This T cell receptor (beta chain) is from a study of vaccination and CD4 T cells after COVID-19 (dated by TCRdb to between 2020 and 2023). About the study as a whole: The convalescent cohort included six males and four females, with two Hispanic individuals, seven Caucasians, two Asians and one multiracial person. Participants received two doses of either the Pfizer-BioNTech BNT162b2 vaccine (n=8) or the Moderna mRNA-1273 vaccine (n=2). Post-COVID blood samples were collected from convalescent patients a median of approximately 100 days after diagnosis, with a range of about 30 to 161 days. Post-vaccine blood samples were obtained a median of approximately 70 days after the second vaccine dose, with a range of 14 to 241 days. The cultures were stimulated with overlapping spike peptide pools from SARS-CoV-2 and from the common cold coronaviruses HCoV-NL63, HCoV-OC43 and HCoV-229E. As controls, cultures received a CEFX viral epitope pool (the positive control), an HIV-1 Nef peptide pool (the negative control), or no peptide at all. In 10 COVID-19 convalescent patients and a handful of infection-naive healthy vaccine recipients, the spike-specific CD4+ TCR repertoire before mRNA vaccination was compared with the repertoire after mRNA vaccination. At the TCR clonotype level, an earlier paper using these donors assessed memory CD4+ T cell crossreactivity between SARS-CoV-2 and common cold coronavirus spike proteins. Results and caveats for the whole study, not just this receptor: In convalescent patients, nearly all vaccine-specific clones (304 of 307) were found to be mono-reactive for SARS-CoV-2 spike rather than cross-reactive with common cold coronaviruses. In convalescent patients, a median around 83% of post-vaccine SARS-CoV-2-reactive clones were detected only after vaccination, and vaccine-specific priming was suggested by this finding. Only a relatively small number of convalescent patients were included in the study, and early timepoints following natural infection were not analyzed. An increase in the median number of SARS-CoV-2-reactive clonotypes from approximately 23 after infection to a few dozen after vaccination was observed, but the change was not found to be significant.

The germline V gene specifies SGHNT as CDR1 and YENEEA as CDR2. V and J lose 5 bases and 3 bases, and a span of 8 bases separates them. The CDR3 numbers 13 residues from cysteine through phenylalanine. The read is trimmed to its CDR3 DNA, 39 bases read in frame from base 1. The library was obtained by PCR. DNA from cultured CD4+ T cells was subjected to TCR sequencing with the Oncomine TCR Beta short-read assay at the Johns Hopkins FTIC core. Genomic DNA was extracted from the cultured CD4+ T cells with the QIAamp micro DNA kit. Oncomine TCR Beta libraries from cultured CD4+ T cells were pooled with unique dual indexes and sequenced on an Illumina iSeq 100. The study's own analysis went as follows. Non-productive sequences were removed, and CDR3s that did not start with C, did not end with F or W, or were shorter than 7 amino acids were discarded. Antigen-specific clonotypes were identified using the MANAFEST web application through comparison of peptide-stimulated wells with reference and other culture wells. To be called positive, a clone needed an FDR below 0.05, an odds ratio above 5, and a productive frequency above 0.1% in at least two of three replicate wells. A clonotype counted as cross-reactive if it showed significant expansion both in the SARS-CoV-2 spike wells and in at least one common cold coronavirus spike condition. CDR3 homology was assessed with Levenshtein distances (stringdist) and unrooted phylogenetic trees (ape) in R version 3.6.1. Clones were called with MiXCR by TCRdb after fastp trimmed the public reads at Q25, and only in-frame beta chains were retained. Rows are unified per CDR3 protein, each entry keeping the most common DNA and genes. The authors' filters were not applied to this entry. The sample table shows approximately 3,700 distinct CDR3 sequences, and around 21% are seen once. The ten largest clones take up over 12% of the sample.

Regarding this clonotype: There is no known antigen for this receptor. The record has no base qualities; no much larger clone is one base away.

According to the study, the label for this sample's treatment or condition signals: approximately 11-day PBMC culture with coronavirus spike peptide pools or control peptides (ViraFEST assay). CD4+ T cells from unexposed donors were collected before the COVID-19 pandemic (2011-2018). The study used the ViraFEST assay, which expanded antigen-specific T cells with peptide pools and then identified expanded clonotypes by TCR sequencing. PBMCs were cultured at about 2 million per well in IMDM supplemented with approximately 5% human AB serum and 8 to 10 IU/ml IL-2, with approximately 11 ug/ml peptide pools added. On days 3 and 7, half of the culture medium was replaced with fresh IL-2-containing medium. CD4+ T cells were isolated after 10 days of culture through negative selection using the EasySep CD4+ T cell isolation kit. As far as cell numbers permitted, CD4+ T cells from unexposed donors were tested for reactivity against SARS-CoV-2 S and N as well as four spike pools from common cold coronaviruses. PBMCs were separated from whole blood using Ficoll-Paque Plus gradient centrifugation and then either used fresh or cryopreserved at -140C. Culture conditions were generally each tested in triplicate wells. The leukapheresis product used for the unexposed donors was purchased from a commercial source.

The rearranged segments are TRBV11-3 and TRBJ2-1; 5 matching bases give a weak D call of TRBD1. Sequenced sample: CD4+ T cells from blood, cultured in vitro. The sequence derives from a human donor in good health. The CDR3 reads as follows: CASSPDSYNEQFF. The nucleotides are TGTGCCAGCAGCCCCGACAGCTACAATGAGCAGTTCTTC.